This TCR beta chain was captured by sequencing in a study of blood T cell repertoires in COVID-19. Study as a whole: Sources were T cells, B-cell-depleted T cells, or PBMCs; the material itself was cDNA or gDNA.

The CDR3 has 15 residues. With V trimmed by 5 bases and J by 1 base, 5 bases remained unmatched. CDR1 and CDR2 (germline): ENHRY, SYGVKD. The method was immunoSEQ multiplex PCR; TCRdb's version includes in-frame clones alone and lacks a portion of them. The sample has fewer than 20,000 clones, 85% seen once. This chain joins TRBV10-3 and TRBJ1-1, with 9 nucleotides matching TRBD1. The sequenced sample was peripheral blood. The origin of this receptor is a human donor with active COVID-19. The donor label of this sample is uncertain. The CDR3 region is CAISNPGQGNTEAFF. CDR3 coding DNA: TGTGCCATCAGTAACCCGGGACAGGGGAACACTGAAGCTTTCTTT.